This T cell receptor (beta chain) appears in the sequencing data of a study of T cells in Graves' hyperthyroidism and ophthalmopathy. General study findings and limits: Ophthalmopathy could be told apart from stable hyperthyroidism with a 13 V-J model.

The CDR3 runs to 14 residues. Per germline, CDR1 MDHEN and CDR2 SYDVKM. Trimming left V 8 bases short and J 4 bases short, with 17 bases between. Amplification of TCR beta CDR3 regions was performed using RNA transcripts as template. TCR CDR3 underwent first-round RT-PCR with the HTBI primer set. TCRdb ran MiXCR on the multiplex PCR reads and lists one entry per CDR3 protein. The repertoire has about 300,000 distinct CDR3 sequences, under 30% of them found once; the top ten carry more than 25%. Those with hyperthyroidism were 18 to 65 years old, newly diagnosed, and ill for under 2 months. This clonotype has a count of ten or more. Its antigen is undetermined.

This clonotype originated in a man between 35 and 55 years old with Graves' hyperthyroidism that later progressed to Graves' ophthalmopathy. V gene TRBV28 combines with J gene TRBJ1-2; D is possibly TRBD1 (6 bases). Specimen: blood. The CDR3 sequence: CASVKLGQFYGYTF. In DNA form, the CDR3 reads TGTGCCAGCGTTAAACTTGGACAGTTCTATGGCTACACCTTC.